This T cell receptor (beta chain) was obtained from a study of post-analysis software for immune sequencing data. Broader study findings: Patients used about five TRBV segments, including TRBV5-6, TRBV5-1 and TRBV20-1, more often than controls. Multiple sclerosis patients showed significantly lower normalized Chao1 diversity than controls did.

Remarks on this clonotype: Antigen: not known.

The library was made from cDNA and included unique molecular identifiers. Yield was approximately 500,000 cDNA molecules from around 1 to 9.1 million T cells. From the PCR reads, TCRdb called clonotypes with MiXCR, one entry per CDR3 protein. The sample lists 740,000 or so distinct CDR3 sequences; roughly 58% were seen once. The V end lost 2 bases, the J end lost 3 bases, and 14 bases lay between the germline ends. The germline V gene has CDR1 SQVTM and CDR2 ANQGSEA. CDR3 length equals 14 residues. Source material: blood. The TCR sequence derives from a girl between 10 and 17 years old with multiple sclerosis. The chain links TRBV29-1 to TRBJ2-7, with a tentative D call TRBD2 (5 bases). CDR3 bases: TGCAGCGTTGAACGTGGAGGTCCCGGCTACGAGCAGTACTTC. As protein: CSVERGGPGYEQYF.